This T cell receptor beta chain was retrieved from a study of radiotherapy plus CTLA-4 blockade in lung cancer. Study-level information: Objective responses were documented in under 20% of patients, with disease control in 31%. Study-wide results and limits: There was expansion of tumor-derived TCR clones in blood after radiotherapy plus ipilimumab.

About this clone: Its antigen is undetermined.

After removal of 4 bases from V and 5 bases from J, the junction contained 13 bases not matched to a gene. The CDR3 has 17 amino acids. Per the germline V gene, CDR1 is MRHNA and CDR2 is SNTAGT. Chemo-refractory metastatic non-small-cell lung cancer patients received focal radiation with ipilimumab CTLA-4 blockade. Sequencing used immunoSEQ multiplex PCR; TCRdb keeps in-frame clones, though not all of them. The sample lists about 110,000 clones, 70% to 85% occurring once. The genes are TRBV6-4 and TRBJ1-5; 8 positions match TRBD1. Sequencing used peripheral blood, obtained from a patient treated with radiotherapy plus ipilimumab. This clonotype was sampled from a human donor with non-small cell lung cancer that progressed on radiotherapy plus ipilimumab. Some clones in this sample may be carry-over from other donors' samples. CDR3 sequence: CASSAKNGQGEHQPQHF. The DNA of the CDR3 is TGTGCCAGCAGTGCTAAAAACGGACAGGGTGAGCATCAGCCCCAGCATTTT.